This T cell receptor beta chain derives from a study of cytomegalovirus exposure and HLA in healthy donors. Overall study context: Prior work identified around 120 million unique TCR beta sequences in roughly 180 million T cells.

Germline-derived CDR1 and CDR2 are SGHVS and FQNEAQ. The CDR3 has 16 amino acids. The V and J ends lost 5 bases and 2 bases respectively, with 17 bases between them. 13 Jbeta primers and 60 Vbeta primers were used for the PCR. The method was immunoSEQ multiplex PCR; TCRdb's version includes in-frame clones alone and lacks a portion of them. The sample includes 99,000 or so clones, 83% of them seen just once. The sample consisted of PBMCs. The chain joins TRBV7-8 to TRBJ2-3, with D perhaps TRBD2 (5 bases). This receptor was identified in a man aged 18 to 30 in good health and CMV-seronegative. CDR3: CASSPGQRRYTDTQYF. For the CDR3, the DNA is TGTGCCAGCAGCCCCGGGCAGCGGAGATACACAGATACGCAGTATTTT.